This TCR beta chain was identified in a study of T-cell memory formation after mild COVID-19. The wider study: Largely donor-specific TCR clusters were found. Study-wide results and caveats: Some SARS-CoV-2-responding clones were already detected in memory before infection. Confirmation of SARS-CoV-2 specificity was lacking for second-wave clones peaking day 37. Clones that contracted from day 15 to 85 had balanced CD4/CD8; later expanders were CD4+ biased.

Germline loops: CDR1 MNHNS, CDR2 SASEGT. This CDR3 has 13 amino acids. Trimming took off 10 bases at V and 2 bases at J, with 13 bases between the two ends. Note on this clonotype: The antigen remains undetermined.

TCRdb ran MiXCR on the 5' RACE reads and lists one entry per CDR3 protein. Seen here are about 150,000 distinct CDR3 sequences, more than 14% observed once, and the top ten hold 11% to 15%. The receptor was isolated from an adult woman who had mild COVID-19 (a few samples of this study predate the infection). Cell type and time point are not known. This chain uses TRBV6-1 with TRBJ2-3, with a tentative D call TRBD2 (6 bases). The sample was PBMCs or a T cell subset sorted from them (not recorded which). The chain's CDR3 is CATRREDTDTQYF. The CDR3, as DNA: TGTGCCACGCGGAGGGAAGACACAGATACGCAGTATTTT.